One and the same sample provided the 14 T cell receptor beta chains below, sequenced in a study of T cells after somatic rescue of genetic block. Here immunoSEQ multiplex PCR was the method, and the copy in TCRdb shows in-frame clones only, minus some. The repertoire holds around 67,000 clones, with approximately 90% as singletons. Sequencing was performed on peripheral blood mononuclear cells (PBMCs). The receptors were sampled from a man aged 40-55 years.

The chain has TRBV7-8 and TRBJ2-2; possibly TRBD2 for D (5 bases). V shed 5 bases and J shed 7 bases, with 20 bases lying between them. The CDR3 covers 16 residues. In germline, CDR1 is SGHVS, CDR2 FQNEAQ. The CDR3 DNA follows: TGTGCCAGCAGCGCCTCCCGGGTCCTAGCATTCGGGGAGCTGTTTTTT. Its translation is CASSASRVLAFGELFF.

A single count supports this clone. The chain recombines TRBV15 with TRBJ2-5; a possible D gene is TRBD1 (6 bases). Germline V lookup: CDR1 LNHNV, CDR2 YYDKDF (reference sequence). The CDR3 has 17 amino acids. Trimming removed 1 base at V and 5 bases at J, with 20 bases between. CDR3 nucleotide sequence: TGTGCCACCAGCAGAGGATATCGGGACATACCGATGGAGACCCAGTACTTC. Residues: CATSRGYRDIPMETQYF.

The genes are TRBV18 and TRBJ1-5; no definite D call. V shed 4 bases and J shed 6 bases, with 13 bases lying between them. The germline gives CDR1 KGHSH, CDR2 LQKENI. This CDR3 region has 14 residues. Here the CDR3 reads CASSLDTDGQPQHF. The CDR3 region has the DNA TGTGCCAGCTCACTAGACACGGACGGTCAGCCCCAGCATTTT.

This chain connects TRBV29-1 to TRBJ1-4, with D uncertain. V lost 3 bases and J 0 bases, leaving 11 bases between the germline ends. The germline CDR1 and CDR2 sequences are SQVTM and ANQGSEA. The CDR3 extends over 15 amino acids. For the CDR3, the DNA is TGCAGCGTTGATACGGGAGCCGCAACTAATGAAAAACTGTTTTTT. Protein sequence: CSVDTGAATNEKLFF.

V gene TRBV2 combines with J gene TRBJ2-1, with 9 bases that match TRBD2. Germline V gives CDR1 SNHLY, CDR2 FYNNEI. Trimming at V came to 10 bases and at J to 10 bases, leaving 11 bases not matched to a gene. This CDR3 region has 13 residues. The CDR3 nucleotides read TGTGCCACCGCGGGGGTAGCGGGGGACGAGCAGTTCTTC. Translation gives CATAGVAGDEQFF.

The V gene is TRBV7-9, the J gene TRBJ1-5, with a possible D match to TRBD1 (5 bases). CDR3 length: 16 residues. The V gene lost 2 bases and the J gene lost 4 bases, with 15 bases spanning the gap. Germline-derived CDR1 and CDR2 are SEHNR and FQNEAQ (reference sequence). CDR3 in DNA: TGTGCCAGCAGCTTAAACTCCGGCGGGGGAAATCAGCCCCAGCATTTT. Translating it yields CASSLNSGGGNQPQHF.

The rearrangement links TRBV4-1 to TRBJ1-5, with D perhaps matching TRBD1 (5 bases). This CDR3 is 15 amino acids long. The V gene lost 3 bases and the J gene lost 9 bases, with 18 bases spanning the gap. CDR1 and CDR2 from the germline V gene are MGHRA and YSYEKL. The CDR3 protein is CASSQEAGSSLPQHF. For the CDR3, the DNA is TGCGCCAGCAGCCAGGAGGCAGGGTCATCACTGCCCCAGCATTTT.

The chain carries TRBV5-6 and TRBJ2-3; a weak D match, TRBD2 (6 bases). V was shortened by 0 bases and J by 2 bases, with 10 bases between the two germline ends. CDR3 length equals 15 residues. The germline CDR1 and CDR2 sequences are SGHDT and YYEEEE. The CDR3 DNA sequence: TGTGCCAGCAGCTTGGCGGGCGGGGACACAGATACGCAGTATTTT. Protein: CASSLAGGDTDTQYF. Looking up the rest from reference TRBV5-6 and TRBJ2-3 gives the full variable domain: DAGVTQSPTHLIKTRGQQVTLRCSPKSGHDTVSWYQQALGQGPQFIFQYYEEEERQRGNFPDRFSGHQFPNYSSELNVNALLLGDSALYLCASSLAGGDTDTQYFGPGTRLTVL.

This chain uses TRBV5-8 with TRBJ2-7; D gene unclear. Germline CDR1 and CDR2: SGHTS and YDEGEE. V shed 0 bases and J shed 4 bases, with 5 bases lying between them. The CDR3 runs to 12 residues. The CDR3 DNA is TGTGCCAGCAGCTTGGCACTATACGAGCAGTACTTC. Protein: CASSLALYEQYF.

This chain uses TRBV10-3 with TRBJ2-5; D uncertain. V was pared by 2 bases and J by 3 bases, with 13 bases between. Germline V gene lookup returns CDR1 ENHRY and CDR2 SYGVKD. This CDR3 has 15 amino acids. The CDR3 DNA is TGTGCCATCAGTGAGAGGTCAGGAGAAGAAGAGACCCAGTACTTC. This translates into CAISERSGEEETQYF.

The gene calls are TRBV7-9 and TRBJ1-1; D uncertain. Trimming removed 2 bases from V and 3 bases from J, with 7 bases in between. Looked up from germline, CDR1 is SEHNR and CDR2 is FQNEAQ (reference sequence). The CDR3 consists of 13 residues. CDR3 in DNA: TGTGCCAGCAGCTTAATGCAGGACACTGAAGCTTTCTTT. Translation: CASSLMQDTEAFF. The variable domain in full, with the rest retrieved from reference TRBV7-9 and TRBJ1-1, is DTGVSQNPRHKITKRGQNVTFRCDPISEHNRLYWYRQTLGQGPEFLTYFQNEAQLEKSRLLSDRFSAERPKGSFSTLEIQRTEQGDSAMYLCASSLMQDTEAFFGQGTRLTVV.

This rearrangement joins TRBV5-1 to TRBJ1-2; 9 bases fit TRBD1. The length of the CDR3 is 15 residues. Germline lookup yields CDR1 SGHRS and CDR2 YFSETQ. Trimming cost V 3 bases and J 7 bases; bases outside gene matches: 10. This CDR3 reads CASSWEGQGSGGYTF. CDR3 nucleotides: TGCGCCAGCAGCTGGGAGGGACAGGGCTCGGGTGGCTACACCTTC.

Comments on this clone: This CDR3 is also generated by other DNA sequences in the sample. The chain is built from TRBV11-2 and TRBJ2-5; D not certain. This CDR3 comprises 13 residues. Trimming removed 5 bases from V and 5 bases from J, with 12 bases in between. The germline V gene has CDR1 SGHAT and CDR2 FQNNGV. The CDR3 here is CASSPGLRETQYF. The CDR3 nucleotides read TGTGCCAGCAGCCCTGGGCTTCGGGAGACCCAGTACTTC.

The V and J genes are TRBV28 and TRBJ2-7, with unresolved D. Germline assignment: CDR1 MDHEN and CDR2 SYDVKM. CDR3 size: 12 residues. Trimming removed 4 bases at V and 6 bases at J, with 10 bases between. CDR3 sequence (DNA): TGTGCCAGCAGTTATGGGTTGTTCGAGCAGTACTTC. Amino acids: CASSYGLFEQYF.